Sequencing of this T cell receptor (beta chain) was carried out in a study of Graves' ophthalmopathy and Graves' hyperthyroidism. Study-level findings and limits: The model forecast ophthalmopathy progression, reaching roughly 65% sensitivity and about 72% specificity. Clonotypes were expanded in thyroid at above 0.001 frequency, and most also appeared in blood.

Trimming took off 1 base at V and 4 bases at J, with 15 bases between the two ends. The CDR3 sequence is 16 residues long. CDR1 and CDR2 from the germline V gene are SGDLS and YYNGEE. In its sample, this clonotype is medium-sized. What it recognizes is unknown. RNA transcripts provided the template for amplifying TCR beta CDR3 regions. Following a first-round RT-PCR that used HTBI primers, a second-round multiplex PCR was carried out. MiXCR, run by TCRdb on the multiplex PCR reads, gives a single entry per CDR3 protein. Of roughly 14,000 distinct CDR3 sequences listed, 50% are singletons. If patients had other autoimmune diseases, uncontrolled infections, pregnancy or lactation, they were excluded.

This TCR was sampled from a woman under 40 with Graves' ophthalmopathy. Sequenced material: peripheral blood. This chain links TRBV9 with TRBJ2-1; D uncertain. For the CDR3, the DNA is TGTGCCAGCAGCGTACATCGGACCGAGATTTACAATGAGCAGTTCTTC. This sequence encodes CASSVHRTEIYNEQFF.